In this sample, the clone carrying this T cell receptor beta chain turned up a few times. This CDR3 region has 17 residues. The germline gives CDR1 SEHNR, CDR2 FQNEAQ (reference sequence). V shed 5 bases and J 6 bases; nucleotides not matched to a gene: 15. These data are taken from a study of patients and donors after allogeneic stem cell transplantation. TCRdb re-derived calls from the RT-PCR reads in MiXCR, one entry per CDR3 protein. This table holds roughly 940,000 distinct CDR3 sequences, about a sixth found once. The chain joins TRBV7-9 to TRBJ2-1; 8 bases match TRBD2. Material for sequencing was blood, either unsorted or a sorted T cell fraction (not recorded which). The clonotype comes from a human donor who was either an allogeneic HSCT recipient or a stem cell or donor lymphocyte infusion donor (not recorded which). It is not recorded whose cells these are; they may come from a transplant donor. The CDR3 here is CASSRSPGLVSFNEQFF. In DNA, the CDR3 is TGTGCCAGCAGCCGGAGCCCGGGACTAGTGTCGTTCAATGAGCAGTTCTTC.